The rows below give T cell receptor beta chains drawn from one sample of a study of blood T cell repertoires in COVID-19. The method was immunoSEQ multiplex PCR; TCRdb's version includes in-frame clones alone and lacks a portion of them. The sample holds about 180,000 clones; over 80% are singletons and the top ten take around 7.3%. Specimen: peripheral blood. All receptors come from a woman between 70 and 85 years old with COVID-19, enrolled during active disease. The CDR3 runs from the conserved cysteine through the conserved F or W.

V: TRBV10-2; CDR3: CASSYGLAGMSTDTQYF
V: TRBV30; CDR3: CAWDREETQYF
V: TRBV4-1; CDR3: CASSQDVGTGYFSGNTIYF
V: TRBV2; CDR3: CASSYLTGENQPQHF
V: TRBV5-1; CDR3: CASSSSGNWLGEQYF
V: TRBV10-3; CDR3: CAISESDRRDYGYTF
V: TRBV25-1; CDR3: CASTRLAGAPDTQYF
V: TRBV7-8; CDR3: CASSPVTGTGSEQYF
V: TRBV28; CDR3: CASRGTAHNSPLHF
V: TRBV7-2; CDR3: CASTQGDRANTIYF
V: TRBV7-8; CDR3: CASSQGQLKGTGYTF
V: TRBV29-1; CDR3: CSVPPGGREQFF
V: TRBV6-6; CDR3: CASSYRGQLNTGELFF
V: TRBV6-6; CDR3: CASSYAQLNEKLFF
V: TRBV10-3; CDR3: CAISDPRGGNEQYF
V: TRBV3-1/TRBV3-2; CDR3: CASSQDLPTITGTSRF
V: TRBV28; CDR3: CASSFSGRSNYGYTF